This T cell receptor beta chain was profiled in a study of PD-1 blockade in classical Hodgkin lymphoma. Autologous stem cell transplantation was followed by relapse in every patient, and brentuximab vedotin exposure varied. Method: immunoSEQ multiplex PCR; TCRdb's copy keeps in-frame clones and lacks some. The table has 20,000 or so clones, 79% seen once. This clone was found a few times. The ends lost 0 bases at V and 1 base at J; junction bases unmatched: 1. Germline-derived CDR1 and CDR2 are LNHNV and YYDKDF (reference sequence). The CDR3 is 15 amino acids. The clonotype was recovered from a human donor with classical Hodgkin lymphoma. Sequencing was performed on peripheral blood mononuclear cells (PBMCs), taken before the second cycle of nivolumab. V and J are TRBV15 and TRBJ2-3; 7 bases agree with TRBD2. The CDR3 here is CATSREAGGTDTQYF. The CDR3, as DNA: TGTGCCACCAGCAGAGAGGCGGGAGGCACAGATACGCAGTATTTT.